This T cell receptor beta chain was identified in a study of blood T cells in healthy people across ages. Per sample, a minimum of 6.5 million PBMCs were isolated. The V gene's germline CDR1 is DFQATT and CDR2 SNEGSKA (reference sequence). V shed 3 bases and J shed 4 bases, with 12 bases lying between them. The CDR3 consists of 13 residues. Sample-barcoded 5' priming and a J-beta primer mix drove a second PCR of roughly 7 to 11 cycles. TCRdb re-derived calls from the 5' RACE reads in MiXCR, one entry per CDR3 protein. This sample has 700,000 or so distinct CDR3 sequences, with about 43% found just once. The table lists this clonotype with a few counts.

Sequencing was carried out using blood. The genes are TRBV20-1 and TRBJ1-1; D possibly corresponds to TRBD1 (5 bases). The TCR comes from an older man in good health. CDR3 sequence: CSASGGTRTEAFF. CDR3 nucleotides: TGCAGTGCTAGTGGCGGGACCCGCACTGAAGCTTTCTTT.